A single sample is the source of the 26 T cell receptor beta chains below, sequenced in a study of Graves' ophthalmopathy and Graves' hyperthyroidism. As the template, RNA transcripts were used to amplify TCR beta CDR3 regions. RT-PCR with HTBI primers came first, then second-round multiplex PCR. TCRdb reprocessed the multiplex PCR reads via MiXCR and lists one record per CDR3 protein. The sample has about 740,000 distinct CDR3 sequences, 35% to 50% seen once. Sequencing was done on a sample of peripheral blood. Receptors originate from an adult man with Graves' ophthalmopathy.

This clonotype has a handful of counts. This chain links TRBV9 with TRBJ1-2; D is unresolved. Per germline, CDR1 SGDLS and CDR2 YYNGEE. The ends were cut back, 7 bases at V and 3 bases at J, with 16 bases in the middle. The CDR3 extends over 14 amino acids. The DNA of the CDR3 is TGTGCCAGCGCGTCGGGCTCTGGGTACTATGGCTACACCTTC. As protein: CASASGSGYYGYTF.

This clonotype was counted a few times. The V call is TRBV7-9, the J call TRBJ1-1, with no clear D. The V and J ends lost 11 bases and 0 bases respectively, with 19 bases between them. CDR1 is SEHNR, CDR2 FQNEAQ, per germline (reference sequence). The CDR3 spans 15 residues. The CDR3 loop is CACNTPEKMNTEAFF. CDR3 DNA: TGTGCCTGCAATACCCCCGAAAAGATGAACACTGAAGCTTTCTTT. Using reference TRBV7-9 and TRBJ1-1 for the parts outside the CDR3, the full variable domain is DTGVSQNPRHKITKRGQNVTFRCDPISEHNRLYWYRQTLGQGPEFLTYFQNEAQLEKSRLLSDRFSAERPKGSFSTLEIQRTEQGDSAMYLCACNTPEKMNTEAFFGQGTRLTVV.

The CDR3 DNA is TGTGCCAGCAGTATCGGGGCTCCAGAGACCCAGTACTTC. The encoded protein is CASSIGAPETQYF. The V call is TRBV25-1, the J call TRBJ2-5, with D possibly being TRBD1 or TRBD2 (5 bases each). The CDR3 has 13 residues. Trimming stripped 5 bases from V and 4 bases from J, with 11 bases between. Germline-derived CDR1 and CDR2 are MGHDK and SYGVNS.

As regards this clonotype: One end of the junction fails to match germline, which may point to a read error. The chain recombines TRBV25-1 with TRBJ1-2, with TRBD1 matching over 11 bases. The V gene's germline CDR1 is MGHDK and CDR2 SYGVNS. This CDR3 spans 16 amino acids. This chain's CDR3 is CASSEYWGQGDYGYTF. CDR3 nucleotides: TGTGCCAGCAGTGAATATTGGGGACAGGGGGACTACGGCTACACCTTC.

The V and J genes are TRBV25-1 and TRBJ1-1; D remains unclear. This CDR3 comprises 14 residues. Germline V lookup: CDR1 MGHDK, CDR2 SYGVNS. Trimming stripped 6 bases from V and 1 base from J, with 12 bases between. The CDR3 loop reads CASRGGSGNTEAFF. The CDR3 DNA is TGTGCCAGCAGAGGAGGGTCAGGGAACACTGAAGCTTTCTTT.

The chain combines TRBV29-1 with TRBJ2-2; TRBD1 matches at 8 bases. The germline V gene encodes CDR1 SQVTM and CDR2 ANQGSEA. The CDR3 contains 15 residues. The junction had 5 bases not matched to a gene; V was cut back by 3 bases and J by 2 bases. CDR3 in DNA: TGCAGCGTTGAGCGGACAGGGCTAAACACCGGGGAGCTGTTTTTT. Encoded protein: CSVERTGLNTGELFF.

This clonotype was detected only once. The chain links TRBV20-1 to TRBJ2-5, with 11 bases lining up with TRBD2. Germline V gene lookup returns CDR1 DFQATT and CDR2 SNEGSKA (reference sequence). The V gene end was trimmed by 5 bases and the J gene end by 4 bases; junction bases not matched to a gene: 3. The CDR3 loop spans 13 amino acids. The CDR3 region has the DNA TGCAGTGCTGCTACTAGCGGGGGAGAGACCCAGTACTTC. This sequence encodes CSAATSGGETQYF.

In its sample, this clonotype was seen many times. The V call is TRBV7-9, the J call TRBJ1-3; D unresolved. The V end was cut by 5 bases, the J end by 8 bases, with 7 bases between. The CDR3 is 11 residues long. The germline V gene encodes CDR1 SEHNR and CDR2 FQNEAQ (reference sequence). The CDR3 protein is CASSPYDTIYF. The CDR3 DNA follows: TGTGCCAGCAGCCCCTACGACACCATATATTTT.

The genes are TRBV7-3 and TRBJ2-7; a possible D gene is TRBD1 (6 bases). The CDR3 is 14 amino acids. V lost 2 bases and J 3 bases, leaving 11 bases between the germline ends. Germline CDR1 reads SGHTA; CDR2 reads FQGTGA. The DNA of the CDR3 is TGTGCCAGCAGCTTAGAAGCGACAGGCTACGAGCAGTACTTC. It translates to CASSLEATGYEQYF.

V usage is TRBV4-1 and J usage is TRBJ1-1; D is undetermined. Germline CDR1 reads MGHRA; CDR2 reads YSYEKL. This CDR3 comprises 14 residues. V was trimmed by 1 base and J by 4 bases, leaving 10 bases between them. The DNA for the CDR3 is TGCGCCAGCAGCCAAGTTTCCCGGGCCACTGAAGCTTTCTTT. Amino acid sequence: CASSQVSRATEAFF.

The gene calls are TRBV20-1 and TRBJ1-6; D not certain. This CDR3 spans 15 amino acids. Germline values: CDR1 DFQATT, CDR2 SNEGSKA (reference sequence). Trimming pared 0 bases from V and 10 bases from J, leaving 16 bases between. The CDR3 loop is CSARESGPLGSPLHF. The CDR3 region has the DNA TGCAGTGCTAGAGAGTCCGGGCCTCTCGGGTCACCCCTCCACTTT.

This clonotype was counted ten times or more. CDR3: CASAGTAANPYGYTF. The CDR3 DNA is TGTGCCAGCGCTGGGACAGCGGCGAACCCATATGGCTACACCTTC. The V call is TRBV9, the J call TRBJ1-2, with TRBD1 matching 7 bases. CDR1 is SGDLS, CDR2 YYNGEE, per germline. The J segment lost 5 bases and the V segment lost 7 bases, leaving 14 bases of the junction unmatched. CDR3 length equals 15 residues.

This clonotype was counted between two and nine times. CDR3: CASSSSDRDAFF. The CDR3 DNA follows: TGTGCCAGCAGTTCTTCCGACAGGGATGCTTTCTTT. The chain combines TRBV27 with TRBJ1-1, with 7 positions matching TRBD1. This CDR3 has 12 residues. V gave up 4 bases and J gave up 11 bases; unmatched junction bases: 7. Germline values: CDR1 MNHEY, CDR2 SMNVEV (reference sequence).

This clonotype appeared a few times. The gene calls are TRBV5-6 and TRBJ1-5, with unresolved D. V was pared by 0 bases and J by 3 bases, with 10 bases between. The CDR3 has 15 residues. Germline V gene sequence: CDR1 SGHDT, CDR2 YYEEEE. CDR3 sequence: CASSLGLRANQPQHF. In DNA form, the CDR3 reads TGTGCCAGCAGCTTGGGTCTGAGGGCCAATCAGCCCCAGCATTTT.

The chain links TRBV24-1 to TRBJ1-5; 7 bases match TRBD1. Germline V gene data show CDR1 as KGHDR and CDR2 as SFDVKD. The CDR3 covers 15 residues. With V trimmed by 6 bases and J by 2 bases, 6 bases remained unmatched. CDR3 coding DNA: TGTGCCACCAGTTTAGATGGGACAGGCAATCAGCCCCAGCATTTT. Amino acids: CATSLDGTGNQPQHF.

Worth noting for this clonotype: The junction departs from germline at one end; a sequencing error may be responsible. The J gene is TRBJ2-7, the V gene TRBV19; 8 nucleotides line up with TRBD1. Per the germline V gene, CDR1 is LNHDA and CDR2 is SQIVND (reference sequence). The CDR3 spans 15 residues. The CDR3 region has the DNA TGTGCCAGTAGATTCAGGGGGCGGAGCTCCTACGAGCGGTACTTC. Amino acids: CASRFRGRSSYERYF. The whole variable domain, remainder taken from reference TRBV19 and TRBJ2-7, is DGGITQSPKYLFRKEGQNVTLSCEQNLNHDAMYWYRQDPGQGLRLIYYSQIVNDFQKGDIAEGYSVSREKKESFPLTVTSAQKNPTAFYLCASRFRGRSSYERYFGPGTRLTVT.

J is TRBJ1-1 and V is TRBV10-3; no clear D gene. This CDR3 has 15 amino acids. Between the trimmed V and J ends, which lost 4 bases and 0 bases, there was a span of 12 bases. Germline V gives CDR1 ENHRY, CDR2 SYGVKD. CDR3 protein: CAISAHSRLNTEAFF. CDR3 coding DNA: TGTGCCATCAGTGCCCACAGCAGATTGAACACTGAAGCTTTCTTT.

CDR3 loop: CSARAGDRVGEQYF. CDR3 DNA sequence: TGCAGCGCCCGAGCAGGGGACAGGGTAGGCGAGCAGTACTTC. The rearrangement links TRBV29-1 to TRBJ2-7; 9 positions match TRBD1. J gave up 6 bases and V 7 bases, and 13 bases lay outside the gene matches. The germline CDR1 and CDR2 sequences are SQVTM and ANQGSEA. The CDR3 is made up of 14 amino acids.

The genes are TRBV11-2 and TRBJ2-7; unclear D gene. Germline CDR1 reads SGHAT; CDR2 reads FQNNGV. The CDR3 consists of 15 residues. The V end was cut by 0 bases, the J end by 0 bases, with 9 bases between. This CDR3 is CASSLDRRISYEQYF. In DNA, the CDR3 is TGTGCCAGCAGCTTAGATAGACGGATCTCCTACGAGCAGTACTTC. Full variable domain (missing parts from reference TRBV11-2 and TRBJ2-7): EAGVAQSPRYKIIEKRQSVAFWCNPISGHATLYWYQQILGQGPKLLIQFQNNGVVDDSQLPKDRFSAERLKGVDSTLKIQPAKLEDSAVYLCASSLDRRISYEQYFGPGTRLTVT.

The rearrangement uses TRBV20-1 and TRBJ1-2, with 7 bases that match TRBD1. This CDR3 is 13 amino acids long. The germline CDR1 and CDR2 sequences are DFQATT and SNEGSKA (reference sequence). The trim removed 5 bases at V and 7 bases at J, leaving 10 bases unmatched. The CDR3 region has the DNA TGCAGTGCTGGGTTTGACAGGGAGGGTGGCTACACCTTC. This codes for CSAGFDREGGYTF.

This clonotype was counted ten times or more. V and J are TRBV19 and TRBJ1-6, with TRBD1 matching over 7 bases. The CDR3 extends over 14 amino acids. The V gene end was trimmed by 6 bases and the J gene end by 10 bases; junction bases not matched to a gene: 9. Germline lookup yields CDR1 LNHDA and CDR2 SQIVND (reference sequence). The CDR3 region has the DNA TGTGCCAGTAGGACAGGGAACGATTTCTCACCCCTCCACTTT. This translates into CASRTGNDFSPLHF.

V and J are TRBV10-3 and TRBJ2-1; D possibly corresponds to TRBD1 (6 bases). Germline V gene sequence: CDR1 ENHRY, CDR2 SYGVKD. The CDR3 loop spans 15 amino acids. The ends were cut back, 3 bases at V and 7 bases at J, with 16 bases in the middle. Here the CDR3 DNA reads TGTGCCATCAGTGATTTTGGGGGCGAGGGTAATGAGCAGTTCTTC. Protein sequence: CAISDFGGEGNEQFF.

There are a few counts of this clonotype. The chain has TRBV2 and TRBJ1-1; no definite D call. With 2 bases removed from V and 0 bases from J, the gap between germline ends came to 13 bases. CDR3 length: 16 amino acids. Per germline, CDR1 SNHLY and CDR2 FYNNEI. The CDR3 reads CASSEPPGVVNTEAFF. CDR3 coding DNA: TGTGCCAGCAGTGAACCCCCGGGTGTGGTGAACACTGAAGCTTTCTTT.

Notes on this clonotype: A read error may produce the germline difference seen at one junction end. CDR3 nucleotides: TGTGCCGGCAGTGACAGGGATTACGAGCAGTACTTC. Protein sequence: CAGSDRDYEQYF. The rearrangement uses TRBV2 and TRBJ2-7, with 7 bases that match TRBD1. The CDR3 loop spans 12 amino acids. Germline V lookup: CDR1 SNHLY, CDR2 FYNNEI. The full variable domain, completed using reference TRBV2 and TRBJ2-7, is EPEVTQTPSHQVTQMGQEVILRCVPISNHLYFYWYRQILGQKVEFLVSFYNNEISEKSEIFDDQFSVERPDGSNFTLKIRSTKLEDSAMYFCAGSDRDYEQYFGPGTRLTVT.

This clonotype has at least ten counts. This chain uses TRBV5-8 with TRBJ1-2, with 10 bases lining up with TRBD1. Germline lookup yields CDR1 SGHTS and CDR2 YDEGEE. Trimming at V came to 6 bases and at J to 8 bases, leaving 7 bases not matched to a gene. This CDR3 is built from 13 residues. The CDR3 DNA reads as TGTGCCAGCAACCAGGGACAGGGGTACGGCTACACCTTC. Its translation is CASNQGQGYGYTF.

This clonotype was observed many times. The V call is TRBV7-8, the J call TRBJ2-6, with D hard to call. V was cut by 1 base and J by 1 base, with 8 bases left in between. CDR1 and CDR2 from the germline V gene are SGHVS and FQNEAQ. The CDR3 has 16 amino acids. The CDR3 bases are TGTGCCAGCAGCTTAGTCCGTGCATCTGGGGCCAACGTCCTGACTTTC. It translates to CASSLVRASGANVLTF.